This record looks at one TCR beta chain sequence and its context. Its antigen remains unknown. The record originates from a study of siplizumab effects on memory and regulatory T cells. Notes on the study in general: The authors mapped only a minor fraction of alloreactive clones to unstimulated subsets. Confirmation was lacking for the suppressive function of proliferating Tregs derived from siplizumab cultures. Memory cells seemed less diverse than naive T cells, which also seemed major contributors to the alloresponse.

Germline CDR1 reads MDHEN; CDR2 reads SYDVKM. CDR3 length: 15 amino acids. Trimming stripped 4 bases from V and 3 bases from J, with 16 bases between. Assaying covered approximately 10^5 TCR templates per sample. Sequencing was performed with immunoSEQ multiplex PCR; in TCRdb, only in-frame clones are kept and a portion is missing. Of fewer than 100,000 clones in the sample, 94% were seen once. The clonotype comes from a human donor in good health. The sequenced sample was non-Treg CD4+ T cells sorted from blood. This rearrangement joins TRBV28 to TRBJ2-7, with D tentatively TRBD2 (7 bases). CDR3 DNA: TGTGCCAGCAGTTACCGGGGGGCCTATTACTACGAGCAGTACTTC. It codes for CASSYRGAYYYEQYF.